Presented here are 25 T cell receptor beta chains from one specimen sequenced in a study of T cells in localized non-small cell lung cancer (TCRdb year 2020). Libraries were prepared through the immunoSEQ multiplex PCR assay. TCRdb took over this immuneACCESS table, retaining in-frame rearrangements with V and J assigned. Such tables are incomplete; in checked studies, under half of the missing clones stem from an unresolved V gene, and the remainder is unexplained. The sample table contains around 45,000 clones; only one count was recorded for 86% of them. The ten largest clones represent 2.5% of the sample. This material consisted of PBMCs, taken before any cancer treatment. These receptors all come from a man aged 35-75 years with stage II lung adenocarcinoma.

The V gene is TRBV27, the J gene TRBJ2-3; tentatively, D is TRBD1 (5 bases). Germline CDR1 reads MNHEY; CDR2 reads SMNVEV (reference sequence). CDR3 length: 15 residues. With 3 bases removed from V and 2 bases from J, the gap between germline ends came to 12 bases. CDR3 sequence: CASSFAWGPTDTQYF. The CDR3 DNA reads TGTGCCAGCAGTTTTGCTTGGGGCCCCACAGATACGCAGTATTTT.

The chain has TRBV14 and TRBJ2-2; D is undetermined. This CDR3 comprises 14 residues. Germline loops: CDR1 SGHDN, CDR2 FVKESK. The V end lost 3 bases, the J end lost 6 bases, and 11 bases lay between the germline ends. For the CDR3, the DNA is TGTGCCAGCAGCCAGATCGTAGGGCCCGGGGAGCTGTTTTTT. Translation gives CASSQIVGPGELFF.

The chain uses TRBV11-2 and TRBJ1-1; 9 bases are a match to TRBD1. The CDR3 length is 15 residues. The V gene end was trimmed by 5 bases and the J gene end by 4 bases; junction bases not matched to a gene: 8. Germline CDR1 and CDR2: SGHAT and FQNNGV. CDR3 DNA sequence: TGTGCCAGCAGCAGACAGGGGGTAATGAGCACTGAAGCTTTCTTT. This codes for CASSRQGVMSTEAFF.

This chain uses TRBV5-8 with TRBJ2-1; 13 nucleotides line up with TRBD2. Germline CDR1 SGHTS, CDR2 YDEGEE. The CDR3 covers 17 residues. V shed 4 bases, J shed 8 bases, and the junction held 12 bases outside the gene matches. The CDR3 sequence is CASSPPTSGGPGDEQFF. The DNA of the CDR3 is TGTGCCAGCAGCCCTCCGACTAGCGGGGGGCCAGGGGATGAGCAGTTCTTC. The complete variable domain, with remaining parts taken from reference TRBV5-8 and TRBJ2-1, reads EAGVTQSPTHLIKTRGQQATLRCSPISGHTSVYWYQQALGLGLQFLLWYDEGEERNRGNFPPRFSGRQFPNYSSELNVNALELEDSALYLCASSPPTSGGPGDEQFFGPGTRLTVL.

The chain employs TRBV7-8 and TRBJ2-3; TRBD2 might be the D (5 bases). The V end was cut by 7 bases, the J end by 2 bases, with 13 bases between. In germline, CDR1 is SGHVS, CDR2 FQNEAQ. The CDR3 totals 14 residues. The CDR3 DNA sequence: TGTGCCAGCACCCTGTGGGAGAACACAGATACGCAGTATTTT. Protein: CASTLWENTDTQYF.

V usage is TRBV7-4 and J usage is TRBJ1-1; no clear D gene. This CDR3 contains 12 residues. V was pared by 11 bases and J by 12 bases, with 22 bases between. Germline-derived CDR1 and CDR2 are SGHVT and SQSDAQ. The CDR3 DNA follows: TGTGCCGGGAGCCGGGAGAGATTGTGGACTTTCTTT. Its translation: CAGSRERLWTFF.

This sequence joins TRBV6-5 and TRBJ2-1, with 11 bases lining up with TRBD1. This CDR3 spans 15 amino acids. Germline V gene data show CDR1 as MNHEY and CDR2 as SVGAGI. V gave up 6 bases and J gave up 7 bases; unmatched junction bases: 8. The CDR3 DNA reads as TGTGCCAGCAGCCCCGGACAGGGGGCGCTTAATGAGCAGTTCTTC. This translates into CASSPGQGALNEQFF.

The V gene is TRBV2, the J gene TRBJ1-1; no clear D gene. The CDR3 length is 13 residues. The V end lost 10 bases, the J end lost 1 base, and 13 bases lay between the germline ends. CDR1 and CDR2 from the germline V gene are SNHLY and FYNNEI. CDR3 protein: CATMEDSNTEAFF. In DNA, the CDR3 is TGTGCCACCATGGAGGACTCGAACACTGAAGCTTTCTTT.

The chain joins TRBV28 to TRBJ1-1, with D possibly being TRBD1 (6 bases). V dropped 6 bases and J dropped 1 base, with 9 bases sitting between them. CDR3 size: 13 residues. Germline V gives CDR1 MDHEN, CDR2 SYDVKM. Here the CDR3 reads CASRPGQNTEAFF. The CDR3, as DNA: TGTGCCAGCAGGCCGGGACAGAACACTGAAGCTTTCTTT.

The chain couples TRBV12-5 to TRBJ1-1; 8 nucleotides agree with TRBD1. The CDR3 runs to 17 residues. Germline V gene sequence: CDR1 LGHNT, CDR2 FRNRAP. J lost 7 bases, V lost 2 bases, and 15 bases had no gene match. CDR3 residues: CASGLPTQGAASGEAFF. Written as DNA, the CDR3 is TGTGCTAGTGGTTTGCCGACGCAGGGGGCCGCTTCTGGTGAAGCTTTCTTT.

V gene TRBV28 combines with J gene TRBJ2-1, with a possible D match to TRBD1 (6 bases). From germline, CDR1 is MDHEN and CDR2 SYDVKM. Trimming took 4 bases from V and 8 from J, leaving 24 bases between them. CDR3 size: 17 residues. CDR3 amino acids: CASSSPNVGAMEDEQFF. CDR3 DNA sequence: TGTGCCAGCAGTTCCCCTAACGTGGGGGCCATGGAGGATGAGCAGTTCTTC.

J is TRBJ2-3 and V is TRBV9; D might be TRBD1 (5 bases). The CDR3 runs to 10 residues. The germline gives CDR1 SGDLS, CDR2 YYNGEE. DNA for the CDR3: TGTACTAAAAGGGGAGATACGCAGTATTTT. This codes for CTKRGDTQYF.

The V and J genes are TRBV29-1 and TRBJ2-7; tentatively, D is TRBD1 (8 bases). This CDR3 spans 17 amino acids. Trimming took 7 bases from V and 3 from J, leaving 28 bases between them. Germline V CDR1 and CDR2: SQVTM, ANQGSEA. As DNA, the CDR3 is TGCAGCGCACCTTGCGTGGGGGGGACAGGAGAAATCTACGAGCAGTACGTC. Translation gives CSAPCVGGTGEIYEQYV.

This chain joins TRBV19 and TRBJ2-3; 7 bases line up with TRBD1. Trimming removed 5 bases from V and 3 bases from J; junction bases left unmatched: 14. The germline V gene has CDR1 LNHDA and CDR2 SQIVND (reference sequence). The CDR3 length is 17 residues. CDR3 loop: CASSPRTTGSVTDTQYF. The CDR3, as DNA: TGTGCCAGTAGTCCCCGGACGACAGGGAGTGTGACAGATACGCAGTATTTT.

The chain combines TRBV27 with TRBJ2-5; 8 nucleotides align to TRBD1. The CDR3 length is 13 residues. V was clipped by 6 bases and J by 3 bases; unmatched bases: 3. Looked up from germline, CDR1 is MNHEY and CDR2 is SMNVEV (reference sequence). This CDR3 is CASRSTGEETQYF. The DNA for the CDR3 is TGTGCCAGCAGATCGACAGGGGAAGAGACCCAGTACTTC.

The chain combines TRBV19 with TRBJ2-1; TRBD2 aligns across 7 bases. The CDR3 length is 17 residues. The V segment lost 4 bases and the J segment 0 bases; nucleotides outside the gene matches: 9. In germline, CDR1 is LNHDA, CDR2 SQIVND (reference sequence). The CDR3 bases are TGTGCCAGTAGTACGGGGGGAGGGCTGAGCTCCTACAATGAGCAGTTCTTC. Its protein is CASSTGGGLSSYNEQFF.

This clone was counted once. The chain combines TRBV9 with TRBJ1-4; the D is unclear. The length of the CDR3 is 15 residues. The germline V and J ends were trimmed by 0 bases and 3 bases, with 9 bases remaining between them. Germline CDR1 and CDR2: SGDLS and YYNGEE. The CDR3 coding sequence is TGTGCCAGCAGCGTAGGAGTTGGGGCTAATGAAAAACTGTTTTTT. It specifies CASSVGVGANEKLFF.

The rearrangement joins TRBV5-1 to TRBJ1-3; D is possibly TRBD1 (5 bases). Trimming left V 2 bases short and J 0 bases short, with 12 bases between. The CDR3 covers 16 residues. The germline V gene encodes CDR1 SGHRS and CDR2 YFSETQ. CDR3 sequence reads: CASSLDSSNSGNTIYF. The CDR3 region has the DNA TGCGCCAGCAGCTTAGACAGCTCAAACTCTGGAAACACCATATATTTT. The complete variable domain, with remaining parts taken from reference TRBV5-1 and TRBJ1-3, reads KAGVTQTPRYLIKTRGQQVTLSCSPISGHRSVSWYQQTPGQGLQFLFEYFSETQRNKGNFPGRFSGRQFSNSRSEMNVSTLELGDSALYLCASSLDSSNSGNTIYFGEGSWLTVV.

The chain combines TRBV6-1 with TRBJ2-6; D gene unclear. Trimming removed 3 bases from V and 0 bases from J, with 18 bases in between. Germline V gene sequence: CDR1 MNHNS, CDR2 SASEGT. The CDR3 runs 19 residues. The CDR3 DNA sequence: TGTGCCAGCAGTGACACTGGTGGGCCGGCTAGCTCTGGGGCCAACGTCCTGACTTTC. This sequence encodes CASSDTGGPASSGANVLTF.

The chain uses TRBV25-1 and TRBJ2-5, with TRBD2 matching 8 bases. Germline values: CDR1 MGHDK, CDR2 SYGVNS. Trimming took 0 bases from V and 9 from J; bases not matched to a gene: 6. This CDR3 contains 14 residues. CDR3 sequence reads: CASSEYKRGRAQYF. Written as DNA, the CDR3 is TGTGCCAGCAGTGAATATAAGCGGGGGAGGGCCCAGTACTTC.

The V and J genes are TRBV10-3 and TRBJ1-2; D may be TRBD1 (5 bases). Germline V lookup: CDR1 ENHRY, CDR2 SYGVKD. This CDR3 is 15 amino acids long. V was cut by 4 bases and J by 2 bases, with 14 bases left in between. CDR3 nucleotide sequence: TGTGCCATCAGTGGTACCCGGGACGGCAACTATGGCTACACCTTC. Its protein is CAISGTRDGNYGYTF.

This sequence joins TRBV6-1 and TRBJ1-5; 10 bases line up with TRBD1. The J segment lost 6 bases and the V segment lost 4 bases, leaving 6 bases of the junction unmatched. This CDR3 is 15 amino acids long. CDR1 and CDR2 from the germline V gene are MNHNS and SASEGT. CDR3 amino acids: CASSGRDRGFQPQHF. The CDR3 DNA follows: TGTGCCAGCAGTGGCCGGGACAGGGGATTTCAGCCCCAGCATTTT.

The chain uses TRBV29-1 and TRBJ2-1; D may be TRBD1 or TRBD2 (5 bases each). This CDR3 is built from 16 residues. Germline V gene sequence: CDR1 SQVTM, CDR2 ANQGSEA. Trimming stripped 4 bases from V and 3 bases from J, with 19 bases between. The CDR3 sequence: CSVAGLEETSYNEQFF. CDR3 sequence (DNA): TGCAGCGTTGCGGGGCTAGAGGAAACGAGCTACAATGAGCAGTTCTTC.

V usage is TRBV4-1 and J usage is TRBJ2-3; D not resolved. The V end was cut by 1 base, the J end by 0 bases, with 8 bases between. CDR1 is MGHRA and CDR2 is YSYEKL in the germline V gene. The CDR3 extends over 15 amino acids. The CDR3 nucleotides read TGCGCCAGCAGCCAAGCGTTTTCTAGCACAGATACGCAGTATTTT. Residues: CASSQAFSSTDTQYF.

This clone was observed a handful of times. The chain is built from TRBV2 and TRBJ2-3; TRBD2 is a possible D gene (6 bases). CDR1 is SNHLY, CDR2 FYNNEI, per germline. Trimming took 0 bases from V and 13 from J, leaving 14 bases between them. This CDR3 is built from 13 residues. CDR3 loop: CASSEALSGREYF. CDR3 bases: TGTGCCAGCAGTGAAGCGCTTAGCGGTAGAGAGTATTTT.